The 28 T cell receptor beta chains reported below all come from one sample, sequenced in a study of glioma-infiltrating T cells after dendritic cell vaccination. Time point noted: after dendritic cell vaccination, including at tumor progression/relapse. Sequenced by immunoSEQ multiplex PCR; TCRdb stores in-frame clones only, minus some. Here the sample spans over 75,000 clones, roughly 77% being singletons. Sequences were derived from blood, sampled after dendritic cell vaccination. Source of these receptors: a human donor with glioblastoma.

V gene TRBV6-1 combines with J gene TRBJ1-2; D gene unclear. This CDR3 spans 13 amino acids. Germline V gene lookup returns CDR1 MNHNS and CDR2 SASEGT. The germline V and J ends were trimmed by 3 bases and 4 bases, with 9 bases remaining between them. This CDR3 is CASSDNSLYGYTF. The CDR3 DNA reads as TGTGCCAGCAGTGATAACAGTCTCTATGGCTACACCTTC.

This clone was observed a few times. The genes are TRBV7-6 and TRBJ1-3, with 8 bases fitting TRBD1. CDR1 and CDR2 from the germline V gene are SGHVS and FNYEAQ. V dropped 5 bases and J dropped 0; count of bases not matched to a gene: 3. CDR3 length equals 15 residues. The CDR3, as DNA: TGTGCCAGCAGCGCTACAGGGGGCTCTGGAAACACCATATATTTT. Translation gives CASSATGGSGNTIYF.

This clone was picked up a small number of times. The rearrangement links TRBV7-2 to TRBJ2-3; 9 bases fit TRBD2. CDR1 is SGHTA, CDR2 FQGNSA, per germline. The CDR3 totals 16 residues. The trim removed 5 bases at V and 0 bases at J, leaving 6 bases unmatched. The CDR3 here is CASSPLAGSSTDTQYF. Here the CDR3 DNA reads TGTGCCAGCAGCCCTCTAGCGGGGTCTAGCACAGATACGCAGTATTTT.

V is TRBV5-1 and J is TRBJ1-1; TRBD1 matches at 10 bases. This CDR3 contains 15 residues. V trimming: 4 bases; J trimming: 5 bases; junction bases outside the gene matches: 8. The V gene's germline CDR1 is SGHRS and CDR2 YFSETQ. The CDR3 region is CASSIRDRGGTEAFF. CDR3 in DNA: TGCGCCAGCAGCATAAGGGACAGGGGAGGGACTGAAGCTTTCTTT.

Comments on this clone: Other DNA sequences of this sample code for an identical CDR3. The rearrangement uses TRBV2 and TRBJ2-5; maybe TRBD2 (5 bases). There are 12 residues in the CDR3. The V gene's germline CDR1 is SNHLY and CDR2 FYNNEI. Trimming took 6 bases from V and 5 from J, leaving 10 bases between them. Written as DNA, the CDR3 is TGTGCCAGCAGGGGTGGCGGGGAGACCCAGTACTTC. It yields the protein CASRGGGETQYF. Together with reference TRBV2 and TRBJ2-5, the CDR3 gives the full variable domain: EPEVTQTPSHQVTQMGQEVILRCVPISNHLYFYWYRQILGQKVEFLVSFYNNEISEKSEIFDDQFSVERPDGSNFTLKIRSTKLEDSAMYFCASRGGGETQYFGPGTRLLVL.

The J gene is TRBJ2-1, the V gene TRBV19, with 10 bases identical to TRBD2. The CDR3 loop spans 15 amino acids. V lost 4 bases to trimming and J lost 6 bases; unmatched junction nucleotides: 6. Germline CDR1 is LNHDA and CDR2 is SQIVND (reference sequence). CDR3: CASSRPSGSFNEQFF. The CDR3 DNA sequence: TGTGCCAGTAGTAGGCCTAGCGGGAGTTTCAATGAGCAGTTCTTC. Complete variable domain (other parts from reference TRBV19 and TRBJ2-1): DGGITQSPKYLFRKEGQNVTLSCEQNLNHDAMYWYRQDPGQGLRLIYYSQIVNDFQKGDIAEGYSVSREKKESFPLTVTSAQKNPTAFYLCASSRPSGSFNEQFFGPGTRLTVL.

V gene TRBV2 combines with J gene TRBJ2-7; TRBD1 matches 11 bases. Losses at the gene ends were 4 bases for V and 11 bases for J; bases not matched to a gene: 7. The CDR3 extends over 13 amino acids. Germline V gene sequence: CDR1 SNHLY, CDR2 FYNNEI. The CDR3 DNA sequence: TGTGCCAGCAGTGCGAGGGACAGGGGGGGAAAGTACGTC. It encodes CASSARDRGGKYV.

The chain has TRBV2 and TRBJ2-3; 12 bases fit TRBD1. J gave up 5 bases and V 4 bases, and 4 bases lay outside the gene matches. The CDR3 covers 15 residues. Germline V gives CDR1 SNHLY, CDR2 FYNNEI. Written as DNA, the CDR3 is TGTGCCAGCAGTGGGGACAGGGGGCCGAGAGATACGCAGTATTTT. This sequence encodes CASSGDRGPRDTQYF.

The gene calls are TRBV7-8 and TRBJ1-5; D might be TRBD1 (5 bases). Germline CDR1 is SGHVS and CDR2 is FQNEAQ. This CDR3 contains 14 residues. V was pared by 3 bases and J by 0 bases, with 6 bases between. The CDR3 sequence is CASSFGHSNQPQHF. The DNA for the CDR3 is TGTGCCAGCAGCTTCGGACATAGCAATCAGCCCCAGCATTTT.

This chain uses TRBV10-3 with TRBJ1-2; 8 bases map to TRBD1. The J segment lost 6 bases and the V segment lost 6 bases, leaving 9 bases of the junction unmatched. The length of the CDR3 is 14 residues. Germline loops: CDR1 ENHRY, CDR2 SYGVKD. The CDR3 DNA is TGTGCCATCAGCGCATATACAGGGGGGGATGGCTACACCTTC. This gives the protein CAISAYTGGDGYTF.

Concerning this clone itself: At the DNA level, this CDR3 is encoded by other sequences in the same sample as well. The chain is built from TRBV5-6 and TRBJ2-5; the D is unclear. This CDR3 comprises 13 residues. The V end lost 0 bases, the J end lost 2 bases, and 5 bases lay between the germline ends. Germline V lookup: CDR1 SGHDT, CDR2 YYEEEE. CDR3 nucleotides: TGTGCCAGCAGCTTGGGCCAGCAAGAGACCCAGTACTTC. The encoded protein is CASSLGQQETQYF.

The gene calls are TRBV6-5 and TRBJ1-2; D is unclear. CDR1 is MNHEY, CDR2 SVGAGI, per germline. The CDR3 length is 15 residues. Between the trimmed V and J ends, which lost 6 bases and 0 bases, there was a span of 14 bases. This CDR3 reads CASSKEGIPNYGYTF. DNA for the CDR3: TGTGCCAGCAGCAAAGAGGGAATACCTAACTATGGCTACACCTTC.

The J gene is TRBJ1-6, the V gene TRBV2, with 11 bases matching TRBD1. CDR1 is SNHLY, CDR2 FYNNEI, per germline. CDR3 length: 15 amino acids. Germline trimming cut 6 bases from V and 7 bases from J; bases unmatched to any gene: 5. CDR3 residues: CASSARDRGNSPLHF. Written as DNA, the CDR3 is TGTGCCAGCAGCGCCCGGGACAGGGGGAATTCACCCCTCCACTTT. Full variable domain (rest looked up from reference TRBV2 and TRBJ1-6): EPEVTQTPSHQVTQMGQEVILRCVPISNHLYFYWYRQILGQKVEFLVSFYNNEISEKSEIFDDQFSVERPDGSNFTLKIRSTKLEDSAMYFCASSARDRGNSPLHFGNGTRLTVT.

This sequence joins TRBV18 and TRBJ1-5; 8 bases line up with TRBD1. This CDR3 contains 15 residues. V gave up 3 bases and J gave up 2 bases; unmatched junction bases: 3. Germline values: CDR1 KGHSH, CDR2 LQKENI. The CDR3 loop reads CASSPSTGGNQPQHF. For the CDR3, the DNA is TGTGCCAGCTCACCTTCGACAGGGGGCAATCAGCCCCAGCATTTT.

The V gene is TRBV6-1, the J gene TRBJ1-1; D is unresolved. Per the germline V gene, CDR1 is MNHNS and CDR2 is SASEGT. The CDR3 loop spans 14 amino acids. Trimming cost V 10 bases and J 1 base, with 16 bases left between them. The CDR3 protein is CATMRALQNTEAFF. The CDR3 nucleotides are TGTGCCACCATGAGGGCGCTCCAGAACACTGAAGCTTTCTTT.

The chain has TRBV6-1 and TRBJ1-4; D call uncertain. The germline V gene has CDR1 MNHNS and CDR2 SASEGT. The CDR3 is made up of 15 amino acids. Trimming cost V 2 bases and J 8 bases, with 15 bases left between them. CDR3: CASSESRALTEKLFF. The CDR3 DNA reads TGTGCCAGCAGTGAATCGCGCGCCCTAACGGAAAAACTGTTTTTT.

The chain joins TRBV2 to TRBJ1-2; TRBD1 agrees at 8 bases. Germline loops: CDR1 SNHLY, CDR2 FYNNEI. With 4 bases clipped from V and 3 bases from J, the junction kept 4 bases outside the gene matches. The CDR3 runs to 14 residues. The CDR3 loop reads CASSGDRTDYGYTF. Written as DNA, the CDR3 is TGTGCCAGCAGTGGGGACAGGACGGACTATGGCTACACCTTC.

The chain is built from TRBV7-8 and TRBJ2-7; 7 nucleotides line up with TRBD1. From germline, CDR1 is SGHVS and CDR2 FQNEAQ. The CDR3 runs to 16 residues. V shed 8 bases, J shed 1 base, and the junction held 14 bases outside the gene matches. This chain's CDR3 is CASHQWADRASYEQYF. Written as DNA, the CDR3 is TGTGCCAGCCATCAATGGGCCGACAGGGCTTCCTACGAGCAGTACTTC.

In this sample, this clone turned up once. The chain combines TRBV6-1 with TRBJ1-5; D unresolved. V was trimmed by 1 base and J by 1 base, leaving 14 bases between them. This CDR3 comprises 17 residues. Germline V CDR1 and CDR2: MNHNS, SASEGT. CDR3 amino acids: CASSEVSMGGSNQPQHF. In DNA form, the CDR3 reads TGTGCCAGCAGTGAAGTGTCGATGGGAGGAAGCAATCAGCCCCAGCATTTT.

The rearrangement uses TRBV18 and TRBJ2-2; 12 nucleotides match TRBD2. Germline values: CDR1 KGHSH, CDR2 LQKENI. The CDR3 contains 17 residues. V shed 3 bases, J shed 9 bases, and the junction held 11 bases outside the gene matches. The CDR3 DNA follows: TGTGCCAGCTCACCGCGCTCGACTAGCGGGGGTCCCCGGGAGCTGTTTTTT. Residues: CASSPRSTSGGPRELFF.

The chain has TRBV19 and TRBJ2-5, with D unresolved. Gene TRBJ2-7 matches the end of the DNA better, so the J call may be wrong. The V gene's germline CDR1 is LNHDA and CDR2 SQIVND (reference sequence). The CDR3 length is 15 residues. This CDR3 is CASSIDSNPSYEQYF. In DNA form, the CDR3 reads TGTGCCAGTAGTATAGATTCTAACCCCTCCTACGAGCAGTACTTC.

The chain joins TRBV10-1 to TRBJ1-5; 7 bases are shared with TRBD1. The CDR3 is made up of 16 amino acids. With 8 bases clipped from V and 0 bases from J, the junction kept 10 bases outside the gene matches. Per germline, CDR1 WNHNN and CDR2 SYGVQD (reference sequence). The CDR3 protein is CASRYGTAYSNQPQHF. The CDR3, as DNA: TGCGCCAGCCGATACGGGACAGCCTATAGCAATCAGCCCCAGCATTTT.

The chain carries TRBV5-1 and TRBJ2-5, with 9 positions matching TRBD1. V trimming: 1 base; J trimming: 5 bases; junction bases outside the gene matches: 9. The germline V gene has CDR1 SGHRS and CDR2 YFSETQ. CDR3 length equals 16 residues. The CDR3 here is CASSLPQQGAGETQYF. The CDR3 DNA follows: TGCGCCAGCAGCTTGCCCCAACAGGGGGCCGGGGAGACCCAGTACTTC.

The count of this clone is one. This rearrangement joins TRBV5-1 to TRBJ1-1, with 7 bases that match TRBD1. The CDR3 is 13 amino acids. V was clipped by 1 base and J by 8 bases; unmatched bases: 5. CDR1 is SGHRS and CDR2 is YFSETQ in the germline V gene. CDR3 nucleotide sequence: TGCGCCAGCAGCTTGCGACAGGGCGGGGAAGCTTTCTTT. Encoded protein: CASSLRQGGEAFF.

The V call is TRBV6-1, the J call TRBJ2-4; a possible D gene is TRBD1 (6 bases). CDR3 length: 14 residues. The V gene's germline CDR1 is MNHNS and CDR2 SASEGT. Trimming cost V 6 bases and J 0 bases, with 9 bases left between them. The CDR3, as DNA: TGTGCCAGCAGGGACAGAATAGCCAAAAACATTCAGTACTTC. Amino acid sequence: CASRDRIAKNIQYF.

The J gene is TRBJ1-2, the V gene TRBV11-2, with 7 bases fitting TRBD1. Germline CDR1 is SGHAT and CDR2 is FQNNGV. Losses at the gene ends were 2 bases for V and 8 bases for J; bases not matched to a gene: 8. The CDR3 runs 14 residues. CDR3 in DNA: TGTGCCAGCAGCTTAATGGAGGGGGCCCGAGGCTACACCTTC. It codes for CASSLMEGARGYTF. Supplemented by reference TRBV11-2 and TRBJ1-2, the full variable domain reads EAGVAQSPRYKIIEKRQSVAFWCNPISGHATLYWYQQILGQGPKLLIQFQNNGVVDDSQLPKDRFSAERLKGVDSTLKIQPAKLEDSAVYLCASSLMEGARGYTFGSGTRLTVV.

V usage is TRBV5-4 and J usage is TRBJ2-1, with a possible D match to TRBD2 (5 bases). The germline CDR1 and CDR2 sequences are SGHNT and YYREEE (reference sequence). With 1 base removed from V and 5 bases from J, the gap between germline ends came to 10 bases. The length of the CDR3 is 14 residues. The CDR3 coding sequence is TGTGCCAGCAGCTTGTTACTAGGAAACAATGAGCAGTTCTTC. This sequence encodes CASSLLLGNNEQFF.

The rearrangement uses TRBV7-9 and TRBJ2-2, with 7 bases lining up with TRBD2. CDR1 is SEHNR and CDR2 is FQNEAQ in the germline V gene (reference sequence). V lost 3 bases to trimming and J lost 6 bases; unmatched junction nucleotides: 13. The CDR3 contains 17 residues. The CDR3 DNA sequence: TGTGCCAGCAGCTTTCCCAAAAGCGGGGTTGACTCCGGGGAGCTGTTTTTT. Its translation: CASSFPKSGVDSGELFF. Variable domain in full (rest from reference TRBV7-9 and TRBJ2-2): DTGVSQNPRHKITKRGQNVTFRCDPISEHNRLYWYRQTLGQGPEFLTYFQNEAQLEKSRLLSDRFSAERPKGSFSTLEIQRTEQGDSAMYLCASSFPKSGVDSGELFFGEGSRLTVL.